This TCR beta chain emerged from a study of OX40 agonist ivuxolimab in advanced cancers. Study-wide context: Dose-escalation patients were diagnosed with hepatocellular carcinoma, melanoma, renal cell cancer or head and neck cancer.

Using immunoSEQ multiplex PCR, the repertoire was profiled, and TCRdb retains in-frame clones only, with some absent. The profile shows about 25,000 clones, 65% to 90% of them singletons. Regarding this clone: Its specificity is not known.

Germline lookup yields CDR1 MDHEN and CDR2 SYDVKM. The CDR3 extends over 16 amino acids. Between the trimmed V and J ends, which lost 5 bases and 7 bases, there was a span of 23 bases. Regarding the study as a whole: By week 6 at 0.1 to 3.0 mg/kg, blood CD4+ and CD8+ T cells had expanded clonally. In CD8+ T cells, expanded clones were on average more numerous than in CD4+.

The V gene is TRBV28, the J gene TRBJ2-5; D is unclear. Sequenced here: CD4+ or CD8+ T cells sorted from blood, sampled in a trial of the OX40 agonist ivuxolimab. The TCR originated in an adult with an advanced solid tumor such as melanoma, head and neck, liver or kidney cancer. DNA of the CDR3: TGTGCCAGCAGTCCCTCCCCGGAAGTCTTCTATGGGACCCAGTACTTC. It translates to CASSPSPEVFYGTQYF. Based on the CDR3 plus reference TRBV28 and TRBJ2-5, the full variable domain is DVKVTQSSRYLVKRTGEKVFLECVQDMDHENMFWYRQDPGLGLRLIYFSYDVKMKEKGDIPEGYSVSREKKERFSLILESASTNQTSMYLCASSPSPEVFYGTQYFGPGTRLLVL.